One sample yielded the 25 T cell receptor beta chains listed below, sequenced in a study of CD8 T cells in Susac syndrome. An input of roughly 0.5 to 1 ug of RNA was subjected to reverse transcription using random hexamers. TCRdb recomputed calls from the immunoSEQ multiplex PCR reads with MiXCR, one row per CDR3 protein. Of about 440,000 distinct CDR3 sequences in the sample, around 83% were seen once. Sequenced: CD8+ T cells from PBMCs. The receptor set was obtained from a human donor with multiple sclerosis.

V usage is TRBV7-9 and J usage is TRBJ2-5, with TRBD2 matching 7 bases. CDR3 length: 15 amino acids. CDR1 and CDR2 (germline): SEHNR, FQNEAQ (reference sequence). V lost 6 bases, J lost 4 bases, and 11 bases stayed unmatched. The CDR3 DNA follows: TGTGCCAGCAGACCCAGCGGGATTAAAGGAGAGACCCAGTACTTC. Translating gives CASRPSGIKGETQYF.

The chain is built from TRBV25-1 and TRBJ1-1, with D possibly TRBD1 on 5 matching bases. The CDR3 is 13 residues long. V lost 6 bases, J lost 4 bases, and 12 bases lay in between. Germline-derived CDR1 and CDR2 are MGHDK and SYGVNS. The CDR3 DNA is TGTGCCAGCAGAGGGGATTACGGCACTGAAGCTTTCTTT. This sequence encodes CASRGDYGTEAFF.

The rearrangement links TRBV4-1 to TRBJ2-1; 10 positions agree with TRBD1. Germline V CDR1 and CDR2: MGHRA, YSYEKL. Trimming at V came to 3 bases and at J to 8 bases, leaving 10 bases not matched to a gene. This CDR3 region has 16 residues. CDR3 loop: CASSQWDRGGGDEQFF. For the CDR3, the DNA is TGCGCCAGCAGCCAGTGGGACAGGGGAGGAGGAGATGAGCAGTTCTTC.

V and J are TRBV20-1 and TRBJ2-7, with D possibly being TRBD1 (6 bases). With 2 bases removed from V and 0 bases from J, the gap between germline ends came to 20 bases. The CDR3 covers 17 residues. Per germline, CDR1 DFQATT and CDR2 SNEGSKA (reference sequence). CDR3: CSARLFNFRDNSYEQYF. DNA for the CDR3: TGCAGTGCTAGACTCTTTAATTTTCGGGACAACTCCTACGAGCAGTACTTC.

The CDR3 bases are TGCGCCAGCAGCCTACCAGGGCCAGATACGCAGTATTTT. Amino acids: CASSLPGPDTQYF. The chain couples TRBV4-1 to TRBJ2-3; D is perhaps TRBD1 (5 bases). The CDR3 is 13 amino acids. Trimming left V 4 bases short and J 4 bases short, with 9 bases between. Germline CDR1 MGHRA, CDR2 YSYEKL.

The chain is built from TRBV28 and TRBJ2-1; no firm D call. This CDR3 is 8 amino acids long. Per germline, CDR1 MDHEN and CDR2 SYDVKM. Trimming left V 10 bases short and J 9 bases short, with 4 bases between. The CDR3 DNA reads as TGTGCCATAGGTGAGCAGTTCTTC. It yields the protein CAIGEQFF.

V usage is TRBV7-9 and J usage is TRBJ2-1; maybe TRBD2 (5 bases). V lost 4 bases to trimming and J lost 8 bases, with 9 bases between them. CDR3 size: 12 residues. Germline V gene lookup returns CDR1 SEHNR and CDR2 FQNEAQ (reference sequence). The CDR3 sequence: CASSYGRDEQFF. In nucleotides, the CDR3 is TGTGCCAGCAGCTACGGGCGGGATGAGCAGTTCTTC.

This chain uses TRBV4-1 with TRBJ1-2; 9 bases fit TRBD1. V dropped 0 bases and J dropped 8; count of bases not matched to a gene: 13. The germline CDR1 and CDR2 sequences are MGHRA and YSYEKL. This CDR3 contains 17 residues. The CDR3 here is CASSQERMDRGFGGYTF. The CDR3, as DNA: TGCGCCAGCAGCCAAGAACGCATGGACAGGGGTTTCGGAGGCTACACCTTC.

This clonotype is a singleton in its sample. The rearrangement links TRBV18 to TRBJ2-7, with TRBD2 matching over 9 bases. CDR1 and CDR2 from the germline V gene are KGHSH and LQKENI. V dropped 3 bases and J dropped 5; count of bases not matched to a gene: 11. CDR3 size: 16 residues. CDR3 coding DNA: TGTGCCAGCTCACCGACGGGTCGGACTAGCGTCCACGAGCAGTACTTC. Its translation: CASSPTGRTSVHEQYF.

V gene TRBV28 combines with J gene TRBJ2-7; 9 positions match TRBD1. After removal of 4 bases from V and 2 bases from J, the junction contained 24 bases not matched to a gene. CDR1 MDHEN and CDR2 SYDVKM come from the germline V gene. This CDR3 is built from 21 residues. The CDR3 DNA sequence: TGTGCCAGCAGTTGGATTGGGTTTTCGGGACAGGGTATGATTGGGGCCTACGAGCAGTACTTC. Protein sequence: CASSWIGFSGQGMIGAYEQYF.

The chain employs TRBV12-3 or TRBV12-4 and TRBJ2-1; 7 positions match TRBD2. The CDR3 totals 15 residues. V gave up 5 bases and J gave up 6 bases; unmatched junction bases: 10. CDR3 bases: TGTGCCAGCAGTGGCCCGGGACTAAGGTTCAATGAGCAGTTCTTC. As protein: CASSGPGLRFNEQFF.

In its sample, this clonotype was seen a few times. V gene TRBV7-9 combines with J gene TRBJ1-2; the match to TRBD1 covers 7 bases. Germline V CDR1 and CDR2: SEHNR, FQNEAQ (reference sequence). CDR3 size: 14 residues. With V trimmed by 3 bases and J by 7 bases, 8 bases remained unmatched. The chain's CDR3 is CASSLGGTAIGYTF. In DNA, the CDR3 is TGTGCCAGCAGCTTGGGAGGGACAGCTATTGGCTACACCTTC.

This clonotype was recorded only once. The chain couples TRBV27 to TRBJ1-5, with a weak D call TRBD1 (6 bases). The CDR3 has 14 amino acids. Per the germline V gene, CDR1 is MNHEY and CDR2 is SMNVEV (reference sequence). V lost 2 bases to trimming and J lost 7 bases, with 12 bases between them. CDR3 sequence (DNA): TGTGCCAGCAGTTTACAGGGGACGTTACAGCCCCAGCATTTT. Protein product: CASSLQGTLQPQHF.

This clonotype was seen once. One end of the junction does not line up with germline, which may come from a read error. The rearrangement links TRBV5-4 to TRBJ2-7, with TRBD1 identical over 9 bases. Germline loops: CDR1 SGHNT, CDR2 YYREEE (reference sequence). CDR3 length: 15 residues. The chain's CDR3 is CASSFTGGASNEQYF. DNA for the CDR3: TGTGCCAGCAGTTTTACAGGGGGCGCCTCCAACGAGCAGTACTTC. Complete variable domain (other parts from reference TRBV5-4 and TRBJ2-7): ETGVTQSPTHLIKTRGQQVTLRCSSQSGHNTVSWYQQALGQGPQFIFQYYREEENGRGNFPPRFSGLQFPNYSSELNVNALELDDSALYLCASSFTGGASNEQYFGPGTRLTVT.

The V gene is TRBV6-5, the J gene TRBJ2-1, with TRBD1 identical over 7 bases. Germline V gene lookup returns CDR1 MNHEY and CDR2 SVGAGI. CDR3 size: 17 residues. J gave up 0 bases and V 4 bases, and 9 bases lay outside the gene matches. CDR3 region: CASSFSGQTSSYNEQFF. As DNA, the CDR3 is TGTGCCAGCAGTTTCTCGGGACAGACTTCCTCCTACAATGAGCAGTTCTTC.

This clonotype has a count of ten or more. The genes are TRBV27 and TRBJ2-7; D could derive from TRBD1 or TRBD2 (5 bases each). The length of the CDR3 is 13 residues. The germline gives CDR1 MNHEY, CDR2 SMNVEV (reference sequence). V lost 6 bases to trimming and J lost 3 bases, with 12 bases between them. Written as DNA, the CDR3 is TGTGCCAGCAGCCCAGGTGGGGGCTACGAGCAGTACTTC. Protein sequence: CASSPGGGYEQYF.

This clonotype was counted between two and nine times. The chain carries TRBV7-6 and TRBJ2-3, with no clear D. Germline CDR1 reads SGHVS; CDR2 reads FNYEAQ. V shed 1 base and J shed 4 bases, with 3 bases lying between them. The CDR3 extends over 12 amino acids. CDR3 nucleotide sequence: TGTGCCAGCAGCTTAGATGCAGATACGCAGTATTTT. It codes for CASSLDADTQYF.

This clonotype appeared a few times. The V and J genes are TRBV7-2 and TRBJ2-1; 7 bases match TRBD2. The length of the CDR3 is 17 residues. Germline trimming cut 1 base from V and 3 bases from J; bases unmatched to any gene: 9. Looked up from germline, CDR1 is SGHTA and CDR2 is FQGNSA. The CDR3 region is CASSLERAGTFYNEQFF. The CDR3 DNA reads as TGTGCCAGCAGCTTAGAGAGAGCGGGGACCTTCTACAATGAGCAGTTCTTC.

The CDR3 sequence: CASSQTRTGGGYTF. The CDR3 region has the DNA TGCGCCAGCAGCCAAACGCGGACAGGGGGCGGCTACACCTTC. The chain carries TRBV4-1 and TRBJ1-2; 11 bases match TRBD1. Trimming removed 2 bases from V and 8 bases from J; junction bases left unmatched: 4. Per the germline V gene, CDR1 is MGHRA and CDR2 is YSYEKL. The CDR3 runs 14 residues.

The V and J genes are TRBV27 and TRBJ2-5; D remains unclear. Trimming cost V 5 bases and J 5 bases, with 12 bases left between them. CDR1 and CDR2 from the germline V gene are MNHEY and SMNVEV (reference sequence). The CDR3 covers 13 residues. CDR3 amino acids: CASSQSSRETQYF. Here the CDR3 DNA reads TGTGCCAGCAGTCAGAGCAGCCGGGAGACCCAGTACTTC.

This clonotype was observed a few times. This sequence joins TRBV27 and TRBJ1-1; no firm D call. The CDR3 is made up of 13 amino acids. Germline CDR1 and CDR2: MNHEY and SMNVEV (reference sequence). The ends were cut back, 0 bases at V and 1 base at J, with 3 bases in the middle. For the CDR3, the DNA is TGTGCCAGCAGTTTATCCAGGAACACTGAAGCTTTCTTT. This codes for CASSLSRNTEAFF.

The genes are TRBV20-1 and TRBJ2-7, with 11 bases fitting TRBD2. Germline V lookup: CDR1 DFQATT, CDR2 SNEGSKA (reference sequence). The CDR3 extends over 15 amino acids. V shed 0 bases, J shed 4 bases, and the junction held 5 bases outside the gene matches. The CDR3 region is CSARELAGALYEQYF. The CDR3 DNA follows: TGCAGTGCTAGAGAACTAGCGGGAGCCTTATACGAGCAGTACTTC.

This chain uses TRBV25-1 with TRBJ2-7; 10 bases are a match to TRBD1. The CDR3 length is 15 residues. CDR1 is MGHDK, CDR2 SYGVNS, per germline. V dropped 3 bases and J dropped 6; count of bases not matched to a gene: 8. The CDR3 bases are TGTGCCAGCAGTGATTCCGGACAGGGGGAACGCGAGCAGTACTTC. Translation gives CASSDSGQGEREQYF.

The chain has TRBV2 and TRBJ1-2; D is possibly TRBD1 (5 bases). This CDR3 is 17 amino acids long. Germline CDR1 reads SNHLY; CDR2 reads FYNNEI. Trimming stripped 1 base from V and 3 bases from J, with 18 bases between. CDR3 loop: CASSEDPWQDNYYGYTF. CDR3 nucleotides: TGTGCCAGCAGTGAAGACCCCTGGCAGGACAACTACTATGGCTACACCTTC.

This sequence joins TRBV28 and TRBJ2-5; TRBD1 or TRBD2 may be the D gene (5 bases each). Trimming left V 10 bases short and J 0 bases short, with 15 bases between. The CDR3 runs 14 residues. Looked up from germline, CDR1 is MDHEN and CDR2 is SYDVKM. The chain's CDR3 is CATSPGPYQETQYF. CDR3 in DNA: TGTGCCACCTCCCCGGGACCATACCAAGAGACCCAGTACTTC.